A single sample is the source of the 8 T cell receptor beta chains below, sequenced in a study of blood T cell repertoires in COVID-19. The table came from immunoSEQ multiplex PCR; TCRdb's copy has only in-frame clones and leaves some out. The sample contains roughly 120,000 clones, around 90% of which appear only once. The sequencing input was peripheral blood. Receptors originate from a woman in her forties or fifties with acute or convalescent COVID-19.

This rearrangement joins TRBV2 to TRBJ2-2; TRBD2 is a possible D gene (5 bases). Per germline, CDR1 SNHLY and CDR2 FYNNEI. V lost 7 bases and J 5 bases, leaving 14 bases between the germline ends. This CDR3 region has 14 residues. The CDR3 loop is CASKSQLGTGELFF. The CDR3 DNA sequence: TGTGCCAGCAAGAGCCAACTAGGGACCGGGGAGCTGTTTTTT.

This chain links TRBV18 with TRBJ2-5; 7 bases map to TRBD1. Germline V gene data show CDR1 as KGHSH and CDR2 as LQKENI. This CDR3 region has 15 residues. Trimming at V came to 1 base and at J to 5 bases, leaving 7 bases not matched to a gene. This chain's CDR3 is CASSPLRGQLETQYF. The CDR3 DNA follows: TGTGCCAGCTCACCACTCAGGGGACAGTTGGAGACCCAGTACTTC.

The J gene is TRBJ1-2, the V gene TRBV7-8; 7 nucleotides agree with TRBD1. The CDR3 sequence is 13 residues long. Trimming removed 5 bases from V and 4 bases from J; junction bases left unmatched: 4. Germline V gene sequence: CDR1 SGHVS, CDR2 FQNEAQ. CDR3 nucleotides: TGTGCCAGCAGCCAACGGGACAGCTATGGCTACACCTTC. As protein: CASSQRDSYGYTF.

This sequence joins TRBV28 and TRBJ1-1, with D unclear. Trimming shortened V by 7 bases and J by 0 bases, and 21 bases separated the two germline ends. This CDR3 has 17 amino acids. Germline values: CDR1 MDHEN, CDR2 SYDVKM. CDR3 region: CASNVESGTMMNTEAFF. The DNA of the CDR3 is TGTGCCAGCAATGTGGAGTCGGGAACCATGATGAACACTGAAGCTTTCTTT.

This chain links TRBV7-9 with TRBJ2-3; D unclear. In germline, CDR1 is SEHNR, CDR2 FQNEAQ (reference sequence). CDR3 length equals 15 residues. V lost 5 bases to trimming and J lost 0 bases, with 12 bases between them. The CDR3 is CASSPETRSTDTQYF. CDR3 in DNA: TGTGCCAGCAGCCCTGAGACAAGAAGCACAGATACGCAGTATTTT.

V is TRBV7-2 and J is TRBJ1-6; maybe TRBD1 (6 bases). The V and J ends lost 5 bases and 0 bases respectively, with 14 bases between them. The CDR3 is 17 residues long. CDR1 and CDR2 (germline): SGHTA, FQGNSA. This chain's CDR3 is CASSGGHPSSYNSPLHF. The DNA for the CDR3 is TGTGCCAGCAGCGGGGGACACCCGAGCTCCTATAATTCACCCCTCCACTTT.

This chain joins TRBV7-2 and TRBJ1-5; no definite D call. Looked up from germline, CDR1 is SGHTA and CDR2 is FQGNSA. This CDR3 has 15 amino acids. Trimming removed 6 bases from V and 1 base from J, with 13 bases in between. The CDR3 here is CASSQLPGSNQPQHF. The CDR3 DNA reads TGTGCCAGCAGTCAACTGCCGGGAAGCAATCAGCCCCAGCATTTT. The complete variable domain, with remaining parts taken from reference TRBV7-2 and TRBJ1-5, reads GAGVSQSPSNKVTEKGKDVELRCDPISGHTALYWYRQSLGQGLEFLIYFQGNSAPDKSGLPSDRFSAERTGGSVSTLTIQRTQQEDSAVYLCASSQLPGSNQPQHFGDGTRLSIL.

The chain joins TRBV7-9 to TRBJ2-1, with D possibly being TRBD2 (6 bases). Germline lookup yields CDR1 SEHNR and CDR2 FQNEAQ (reference sequence). The CDR3 runs to 14 residues. The V end was cut by 5 bases, the J end by 8 bases, with 16 bases between. The chain's CDR3 is CASSTGLSGDEQFF. CDR3 nucleotides: TGTGCCAGCAGCACCGGACTATCAGGCGATGAGCAGTTCTTC.